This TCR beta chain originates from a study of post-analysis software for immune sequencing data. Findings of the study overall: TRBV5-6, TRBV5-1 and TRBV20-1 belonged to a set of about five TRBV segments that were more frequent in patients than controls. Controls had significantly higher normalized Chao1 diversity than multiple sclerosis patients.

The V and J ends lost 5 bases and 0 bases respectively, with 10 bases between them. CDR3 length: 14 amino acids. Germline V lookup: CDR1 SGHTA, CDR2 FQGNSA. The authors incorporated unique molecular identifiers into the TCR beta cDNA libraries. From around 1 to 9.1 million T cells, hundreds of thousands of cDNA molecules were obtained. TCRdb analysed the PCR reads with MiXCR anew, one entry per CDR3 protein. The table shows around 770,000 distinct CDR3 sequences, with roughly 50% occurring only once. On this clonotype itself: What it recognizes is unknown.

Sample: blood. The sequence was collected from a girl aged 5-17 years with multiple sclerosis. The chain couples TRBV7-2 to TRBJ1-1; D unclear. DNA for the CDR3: TGTGCCAGCAGCCCTGTTGGACTGAACACTGAAGCTTTCTTT. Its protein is CASSPVGLNTEAFF.